Listed below are T cell receptor beta chains from one sample, sequenced in a study of OX40 agonist ivuxolimab in advanced cancers. The repertoire was sequenced with immunoSEQ multiplex PCR; TCRdb's copy has only in-frame clones and lacks some. The table shows approximately 70,000 clones, with about nine tenths occurring only once. Sequencing used CD4+ or CD8+ T cells sorted from blood, obtained in a trial of the OX40 agonist ivuxolimab. Source of these receptors: an adult with an advanced solid tumor such as melanoma, head and neck, liver or kidney cancer. Both conserved end residues are part of each CDR3. A D gene is named only where the DNA matches it firmly. Clone size appears in some rows only: once, few, many, or a class for an expanded clone.

>once|TRBV2|TRBJ1-1|TRBD1
TGTGCCAGCAGTTCCATTCGGGACAGTGAAGCTTTCTTT
CASSSIRDSEAFF
>few|TRBV18|TRBJ1-1|-
TGTGCCAGCTCATTGCCCGGCACTGAAGCTTTCTTT
CASSLPGTEAFF
>-|TRBV30|TRBJ2-5|-
TGTGCCTGCTTTACACCCGTACAGCAAGAGACCCAGTACTTC
CACFTPVQQETQYF
>-|TRBV25-1|TRBJ1-5|-
TGTGCCAGCAGTTACAGGGATCAGCCCCAGCATTTT
CASSYRDQPQHF
>-|TRBV5-1|TRBJ2-3|-
TGCGCCAGCAGCTTGGAAGGGGGACACACAGATACGCAGTATTTT
CASSLEGGHTDTQYF
>-|TRBV9|TRBJ1-1|-
TGTGCCAGCAGCACAGTCATGAACACTGAAGCTTTCTTT
CASSTVMNTEAFF
>-|TRBV7-2|TRBJ2-2|TRBD1
TGTGCCAGCAGCTCGGGACAGGGAGACACCGGGGAGCTGTTTTTT
CASSSGQGDTGELFF
>-|TRBV5-4|TRBJ1-1|-
TGTGCCAGCAGCTTGACAAGGGAAGAAGCTTTCTTT
CASSLTREEAFF
>-|TRBV7-9|TRBJ1-6|-
TGTGCCAGCAGCCTCGACAGTGCCGCAGGTTCACCCCTCCACTTT
CASSLDSAAGSPLHF
>few|TRBV2|TRBJ2-5|-
TGTGCCAGCAGACAGGGTTCGGGAGAGACCCAGTACTTC
CASRQGSGETQYF
>-|TRBV11-3|TRBJ2-7|-
TGTGCCAGCAGCTTTGAGGGCAACTACGAGCAGTACTTC
CASSFEGNYEQYF
>-|TRBV2|TRBJ1-2|-
TGTGCCAGCAGTGTGGTGGGCGGCTACACCTTC
CASSVVGGYTF
>-|TRBV7-3|TRBJ2-5|-
TGTGCCAGCAGCCGCAGGGGTGGAGGACAAGAGACCCAGTACTTC
CASSRRGGGQETQYF
>-|TRBV5-8|TRBJ1-3|-
TGTGCCAGCAGCTTGGTTTTCGGGTTAGGAAACACCATATATTTT
CASSLVFGLGNTIYF